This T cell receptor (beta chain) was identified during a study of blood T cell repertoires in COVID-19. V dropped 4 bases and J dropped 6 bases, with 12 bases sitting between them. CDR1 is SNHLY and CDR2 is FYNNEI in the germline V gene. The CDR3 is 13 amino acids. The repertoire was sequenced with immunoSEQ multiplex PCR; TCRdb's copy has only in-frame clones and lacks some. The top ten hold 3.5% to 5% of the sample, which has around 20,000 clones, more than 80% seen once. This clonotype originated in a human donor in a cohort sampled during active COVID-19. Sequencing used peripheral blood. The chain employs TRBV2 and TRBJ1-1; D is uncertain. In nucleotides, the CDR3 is TGTGCCAGCAGTGCAACGGCGGGCGCTGAAGCTTTCTTT. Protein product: CASSATAGAEAFF.